This entry describes one T cell receptor beta chain. This CDR3 spans 18 amino acids. The ends lost 0 bases at V and 6 bases at J; junction bases unmatched: 11. CDR1 WNHNN and CDR2 SYGVQD come from the germline V gene (reference sequence). Original data processing: How many nucleated cells were present was estimated from reference gene primer amplification. Generated by immunoSEQ multiplex PCR, the TCRdb table keeps only in-frame clones and is missing some. V and J calls and clone size follow that table, whereas D and trimming were derived from the DNA. The table has more than 110,000 clones, around 80% seen once. The data were obtained in a study of blood T cell repertoires in COVID-19. The wider study: Specimens from acute and convalescent COVID-19 originated in the United States, Italy and Spain.

The origin of this receptor is a man between 60 and 70 years old with acute or convalescent COVID-19. The gene calls are TRBV10-1 and TRBJ2-1; 10 bases match TRBD2. The specimen sequenced was peripheral blood. CDR3 residues: CASSESHLASGSSNEQFF. The CDR3 region has the DNA TGCGCCAGCAGTGAGTCCCACCTTGCTAGCGGGAGTAGCAATGAGCAGTTCTTC.